Below are 12 T cell receptor beta chains sequenced from a single sample in a study of vaccination and CD4 T cells after COVID-19. The Oncomine TCR Beta short-read assay was applied to DNA of cultured CD4+ T cells. TCRdb fed the PCR reads into MiXCR, producing one record per CDR3 protein. The sample consists of some 19,000 distinct CDR3 sequences, 38% of them appearing once. Treatment denoted: approximately nine-day PBMC culture with coronavirus spike peptide pools or control peptides (ViraFEST assay). No antigen has been identified for these receptors. Sequencing used cultured CD4+ T cells from blood. Receptor source: a human donor with COVID-19.

This clonotype was picked up a small number of times. This chain uses TRBV20-1 with TRBJ1-1; D is possibly TRBD1 (5 bases). CDR1 DFQATT and CDR2 SNEGSKA come from the germline V gene (reference sequence). Trimming took off 0 bases at V and 3 bases at J, with 11 bases between the two ends. CDR3 length: 14 residues. Here the CDR3 reads CSARDRVGYTEAFF. The CDR3 nucleotides read TGCAGTGCTAGAGACAGGGTAGGGTACACTGAAGCTTTCTTT.

The chain is built from TRBV20-1 and TRBJ1-1; possible D gene TRBD1, 5 bases. Per the germline V gene, CDR1 is DFQATT and CDR2 is SNEGSKA (reference sequence). The CDR3 spans 16 residues. V gave up 5 bases and J gave up 8 bases, with 27 bases separating them. CDR3 nucleotide sequence: TGCAGTGCTCCCGACGCGCTGAGGGGCGGCAGTCGAGAAGCTTTCTTT. It translates to CSAPDALRGGSREAFF.

V usage is TRBV7-9 and J usage is TRBJ2-7; a possible D gene is TRBD1 (7 bases). Germline V CDR1 and CDR2: SEHNR, FQNEAQ (reference sequence). The CDR3 spans 16 residues. V lost 8 bases, J lost 2 bases, and 22 bases lay in between. The CDR3: CASGWSRGATTYEQYF. The CDR3, as DNA: TGTGCCAGCGGCTGGAGCAGGGGGGCAACGACCTACGAGCAGTACTTC. The whole variable domain, remainder taken from reference TRBV7-9 and TRBJ2-7, is DTGVSQNPRHKITKRGQNVTFRCDPISEHNRLYWYRQTLGQGPEFLTYFQNEAQLEKSRLLSDRFSAERPKGSFSTLEIQRTEQGDSAMYLCASGWSRGATTYEQYFGPGTRLTVT.

The chain links TRBV28 to TRBJ1-5; D not resolved. The CDR3 totals 12 residues. Germline-derived CDR1 and CDR2 are MDHEN and SYDVKM. With 3 bases removed from V and 5 bases from J, the gap between germline ends came to 5 bases. This CDR3 reads CASSLLDQPQHF. DNA for the CDR3: TGTGCCAGCAGTTTGCTAGATCAGCCCCAGCATTTT.

This rearrangement joins TRBV27 to TRBJ2-2; D gene unclear. With 0 bases removed from V and 5 bases from J, the gap between germline ends came to 7 bases. In germline, CDR1 is MNHEY, CDR2 SMNVEV (reference sequence). The CDR3 is 14 residues long. In nucleotides, the CDR3 is TGTGCCAGCAGTTTATCATGGGGAACCGGGGAGCTGTTTTTT. Translating it yields CASSLSWGTGELFF.

The chain uses TRBV9 and TRBJ1-3; D gene ambiguous. Germline V gene data show CDR1 as SGDLS and CDR2 as YYNGEE. This CDR3 comprises 11 residues. The V end lost 0 bases, the J end lost 5 bases, and 0 bases lay between the germline ends. DNA of the CDR3: TGTGCCAGCAGCGTAGGAAACACCATATATTTT. As protein: CASSVGNTIYF.

By share, this clonotype ranks as medium-sized. The V and J genes are TRBV20-1 and TRBJ1-5; a weak D match, TRBD1 (5 bases). Per germline, CDR1 DFQATT and CDR2 SNEGSKA (reference sequence). This CDR3 has 16 residues. V lost 5 bases, J lost 2 bases, and 19 bases lay in between. For the CDR3, the DNA is TGCAGTGCTCCGGGGGACCTCGGGGGGGGCAATCAGCCCCAGCATTTT. Translation: CSAPGDLGGGNQPQHF.

V and J are TRBV20-1 and TRBJ1-3, with 8 bases fitting TRBD1. CDR3 length equals 13 residues. Germline values: CDR1 DFQATT, CDR2 SNEGSKA (reference sequence). V lost 7 bases to trimming and J lost 2 bases; unmatched junction nucleotides: 4. The CDR3 DNA reads as TGCAGTGGACAACAGGGGGCTGGAAACACCATATATTTT. This translates into CSGQQGAGNTIYF.

The V and J genes are TRBV5-4 and TRBJ2-5; D is unresolved. Deletions cut 2 bases from V and 1 base from J, with 12 bases between. The CDR3 sequence is 15 residues long. From germline, CDR1 is SGHNT and CDR2 YYREEE (reference sequence). The CDR3 here is CASSFGNGGQETQYF. The DNA of the CDR3 is TGTGCCAGCAGCTTTGGTAATGGTGGCCAAGAGACCCAGTACTTC.

The chain joins TRBV6-1 to TRBJ1-6, with TRBD1 matching 12 bases. Germline V gene lookup returns CDR1 MNHNS and CDR2 SASEGT. Unmatched junction bases numbered 6, after V lost 3 bases and J lost 3 bases. The CDR3 contains 18 residues. The CDR3: CASSDPGQGAIYNSPLHF. Here the CDR3 DNA reads TGTGCCAGCAGTGATCCGGGACAGGGGGCTATCTATAATTCACCCCTCCACTTT.

This clonotype was seen more than once but under ten times. The chain couples TRBV7-6 to TRBJ2-3, with 7 bases that match TRBD2. This CDR3 spans 18 amino acids. The germline V gene encodes CDR1 SGHVS and CDR2 FNYEAQ. The J segment lost 0 bases and the V segment lost 1 base, leaving 10 bases of the junction unmatched. This CDR3 is CASSLGSLLAASTDTQYF. The DNA for the CDR3 is TGTGCCAGCAGCTTAGGGTCCCTCCTAGCGGCTAGCACAGATACGCAGTATTTT.

There are a few counts of this clonotype. The chain uses TRBV30 and TRBJ1-2; D gene unclear. The CDR3 has 14 amino acids. Germline V gene data show CDR1 as GTSNPN and CDR2 as SVGIG (reference sequence). Trimming removed 3 bases from V and 2 bases from J, with 13 bases in between. The CDR3 loop reads CAWRPPGENYGYTF. CDR3 coding DNA: TGTGCCTGGAGACCTCCGGGCGAAAACTATGGCTACACCTTC.